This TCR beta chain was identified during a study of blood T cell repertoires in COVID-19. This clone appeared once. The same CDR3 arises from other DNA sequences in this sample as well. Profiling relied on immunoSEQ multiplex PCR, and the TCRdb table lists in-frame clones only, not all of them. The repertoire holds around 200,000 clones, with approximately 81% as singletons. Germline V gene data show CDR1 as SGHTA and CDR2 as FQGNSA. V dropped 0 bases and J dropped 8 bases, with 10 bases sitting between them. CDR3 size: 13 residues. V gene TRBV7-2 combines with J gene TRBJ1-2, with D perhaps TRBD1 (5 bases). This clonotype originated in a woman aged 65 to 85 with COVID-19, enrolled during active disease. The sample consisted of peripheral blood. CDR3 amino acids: CASSLAGVKGYTF. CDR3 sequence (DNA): TGTGCCAGCAGCTTAGCAGGGGTTAAGGGCTACACCTTC.